This T cell receptor beta chain originates from a study of T-cell memory formation after mild COVID-19 (dated by TCRdb to the early 2020s). Context from the whole study: TCR sequence clusters from the two donors were found to be largely donor specific. In a couple of donors, T-cell clones that expanded and contracted after mild COVID-19 were tracked by sequencing TCRalpha and TCRbeta repertoires over time. The cohort comprised two young, previously healthy adult volunteers, one female and one male.

What the research found in general, with its limitations: The detection of some responding clones in pre-infection memory suggests that pre-existing cross-reactive memory T cells joined the SARS-CoV-2 response. Clones contracting from day 15 to 85 had balanced CD4/CD8 phenotypes, while a second wave expanding from day 15 to 37 was biased towards CD4+. Contracting CD4+ clones appeared mostly in the CM and EM memory subsets, whereas CD8+ clones were enriched in EMRA. Whether the second-wave clones peaking on day 37 were SARS-CoV-2 specific was not confirmed. Only a couple of mild cases were covered in the study, and larger cohorts including severe cases with pre-infection samples were considered necessary.

PBMCs were isolated by Ficoll-Paque density gradient centrifugation. The CDR3 holds 13 amino acids from the cysteine to the phenylalanine. CDR3 DNA is the only sequence kept; it has 39 bases, read in frame from the first base. From a lookup of the germline V gene, CDR1 and CDR2 are SQVTM and ANQGSEA. Relative to germline, V is 1 base shorter and J is 4 bases shorter, with 11 bases between their ends. This clonotype was counted only a few times. Its binding antigen is unknown. Per-base quality was not reported, and no clone a single base away is much larger than it. The data were produced on an Illumina NovaSeq 6000. TCRalpha and TCRbeta cDNA libraries were built by 5'RACE with constant-segment primers, adding sample barcodes and unique molecular identifiers. RNA was extracted from every sample with Trizol reagent. The libraries were amplified in two PCR steps, and the second step added a second sample barcode and Illumina TruSeq adapters. Sequencing of the libraries was done on an Illumina NovaSeq, producing 2 x 150 bp paired-end reads. For the original study's pipeline: Reads were demultiplexed and collapsed into UMI-guided consensus sequences with migec v1.2.7. Using mixcr v2.1.11, the UMI consensuses were aligned to TRA and TRB V and J templates and assembled into clonotypes. A clonotype was counted as expanded or contracted only if both edgeR and NoisET called the change significant, with noise models trained on biological replicates. For edgeR calls, the thresholds were a false discovery rate-adjusted p below 0.01 and a log2 fold-change of 1. As an exploratory analysis of dynamics, max-normalized trajectories of the 1000 most abundant clonotypes were examined with PCA combined with hierarchical clustering. Separately sequenced CD4+ and CD8+ repertoires were used to assign a CD4 or CD8 phenotype to each responding clone. TCRdb reran the public reads through fastp at Q25 and MiXCR, keeping productive beta chains. Every CDR3 protein is listed once, alongside the most common genes and DNA of its rows. These V and J calls are TCRdb output, not the study's own analysis. Recorded for this sample are some 86,000 distinct CDR3 sequences; nearly 25% of them occurred a single time. Less than 55% of the sample rests with the top ten.

This clonotype originated in a young man who had mild COVID-19 (a few samples of this study predate the infection). The sample titles of this study are shuffled in the database, so cell type and time point are left out; the donor was told from shared clones. Sequencing input: PBMCs or a T cell subset sorted from them (not recorded which). This receptor chain uses TRBV29-1 and TRBJ2-7; 6 matching bases give a weak D call of TRBD1. The CDR3 protein: CSVEGGTPYEQYF. The nucleotides are TGCAGCGTTGAAGGGGGGACACCTTACGAGCAGTACTTC.